Listed below are T cell receptor beta chains from one sample, sequenced in a study of regulatory T cells in long-lasting Graves disease. TCRdb re-analysed the multiplex PCR reads in MiXCR, keeping a single row per CDR3 protein. Of about 470,000 distinct CDR3 sequences in the sample, around a fifth were seen once. Source: peripheral blood mononuclear cells (PBMCs), taken when the disease was refractory, from a patient treated with antithyroid drugs. The receptors shown here come from a female donor with Graves disease. Both conserved end residues are part of each CDR3. The D gene is left open where the match is weak. Some rows mark clone size as missing; the rest say once, few, many or name a class of expanded clone.

j_call | cdr3_length | d_call | clone_size | v_call | cdr3_nt | cdr3_aa
TRBJ1-2 | 12 | NA | many | TRBV6-2/TRBV6-3 | TGTGCCAGCAGTTATCAGACATATGGCTACACCTTC | CASSYQTYGYTF
TRBJ1-5 | 14 | NA | NA | TRBV25-1 | TGTGCCAGCAGTGAAGGGGCAGGGCATCAGCCCCAGCATTTT | CASSEGAGHQPQHF
TRBJ2-2 | 15 | NA | NA | TRBV9 | TGTGCCAGCAGCGAACGGGACTCATACACCGGGGAGCTGTTTTTT | CASSERDSYTGELFF
TRBJ1-4 | 12 | TRBD1 | many | TRBV29-1 | TGCACCGCCTCGCAGGGGGCTGGAAAACTGTTTTTT | CTASQGAGKLFF
TRBJ2-5 | 15 | TRBD2 | few | TRBV10-3 | TGTGCCATCAGTGCCTACTCTAGCGGACAAGAGACCCAGTACTTC | CAISAYSSGQETQYF
TRBJ2-2 | 14 | TRBD1 | many | TRBV2 | TGTGCCAGCGGGGACAGGGAGAACACCGGGGAGCTGTTTTTT | CASGDRENTGELFF
TRBJ1-3 | 15 | TRBD1 | NA | TRBV18 | TGTGCCAGCTCAACAGGGGCCGCCTCTGGAAACACCATATATTTT | CASSTGAASGNTIYF
TRBJ2-2 | 15 | TRBD1 | many | TRBV12-3/TRBV12-4 | TGTGCCAGCAGTTCTCGACAGGGAATCACCGGGGAGCTGTTTTTT | CASSSRQGITGELFF
TRBJ1-1 | 15 | TRBD1 | NA | TRBV4-2 | TGTGCCAGCAGCCAAGAGGGGACAGGGGTAACTCCAGCTTTCTTT | CASSQEGTGVTPAFF
TRBJ1-5 | 15 | NA | many | TRBV24-1 | TGTGCCACCAGTGATTCAGGGATGAACAATCAGCCCCAGCATTTT | CATSDSGMNNQPQHF
TRBJ1-1 | 16 | TRBD1 | many | TRBV28 | TGTGCCAGCAGTTTAGGACAGGGGATGGGGGAGGCTGAAGCTTTCTTT | CASSLGQGMGEAEAFF
TRBJ1-6 | 17 | TRBD1 | few | TRBV12-3/TRBV12-4 | TGTGCCAGCAGTTTAGCGCATCAGGGGGGAATGAATTCACCCCTCCACTTT | CASSLAHQGGMNSPLHF
TRBJ1-4 | 15 | NA | NA | TRBV20-1 | TGCAGTGCAGAGCTTTGGGCCGCAACTAATGAAAAACTGTTTTTT | CSAELWAATNEKLFF
TRBJ2-5 | 17 | NA | NA | TRBV11-2 | TGTGCCAGCAGCTTAGCGGGGACCTACACGAGACAAGAGACCCAGTACTTC | CASSLAGTYTRQETQYF
TRBJ2-7 | 14 | TRBD1 | few | TRBV5-1 | TGCGCCAGCAACCCACAGACAGGGAGCGACGAGCAGTACTTC | CASNPQTGSDEQYF
TRBJ1-1 | 17 | NA | many | TRBV27 | TGTGCCAGCAATGCTGGGGAGCCGGGAGGGATGAACACTGAAGCTTTCTTT | CASNAGEPGGMNTEAFF
TRBJ2-5 | 15 | NA | NA | TRBV4-2 | TGTGCCAGCAGCCAAGATTGGAGGGGAGCAGAGACCCAGTACTTC | CASSQDWRGAETQYF
TRBJ2-7 | 16 | TRBD2 | many | TRBV6-5 | TGTGCCAGCAGTTACTCAGAGCGGGGGGGGTTCTACGAGCAGTACTTC | CASSYSERGGFYEQYF
TRBJ2-7 | 13 | TRBD1 | NA | TRBV20-1 | TGCAGTGCGAAACGCAGGGGGAGCTACGAGCAGTGCTTC | CSAKRRGSYEQCF
TRBJ1-5 | 15 | TRBD1 | few | TRBV15 | TGTGCCACCAGCAGGGACAGGGGGTGGGATCAGCCCCAGCATTTT | CATSRDRGWDQPQHF
TRBJ1-1 | 12 | NA | NA | TRBV7-9 | TGTGCCAGCAGCTTATCTTTGCCCGAAGCTTTCTTT | CASSLSLPEAFF
TRBJ2-7 | 16 | TRBD1 | NA | TRBV2 | TGTGCCAGCAGTGAAAGATTGGGACAGGGGGCCAACGAGCAGTACTTC | CASSERLGQGANEQYF
TRBJ2-7 | 13 | NA | many | TRBV5-5 | TGTGCCAGCAGCTTGGTAACCGATTCCGAGCAGTACTTC | CASSLVTDSEQYF
TRBJ1-2 | 16 | NA | many | TRBV3-1 | TGTGCCAGCAGCCAACTCGGAACGTCATTGAGCTATGGCTACACCTTC | CASSQLGTSLSYGYTF